This is a list of T cell receptor beta chains from one sample in a study of regulatory T cells in long-lasting Graves disease. TCRdb used MiXCR to reprocess the multiplex PCR reads, holding one entry per CDR3 protein. This table holds 680,000 or so distinct CDR3 sequences, 16% found once. These records were also assigned to another study, of T cells in Graves' hyperthyroidism and ophthalmopathy.

Sample: peripheral blood mononuclear cells (PBMCs), taken at new diagnosis, from a patient treated with antithyroid drugs. The receptor source for this set is a woman younger than 45 with Graves disease. CDR3s include the opening cysteine and the closing phenylalanine or tryptophan. D genes are given only for firm matches. Size values are once, few and many counts, or a class for expanded clones, and some rows have none.

d_call	cdr3_length	v_call	clone_size	j_call	cdr3_aa	cdr3_nt
TRBD2	18	TRBV6-1	-	TRBJ2-1	CASRLLGSTSGNYNEQFF	TGTGCCAGCAGACTCCTGGGGTCGACTAGCGGGAATTATAATGAGCAGTTCTTC
-	15	TRBV14	few	TRBJ2-1	CASNRWDVPYNEQFF	TGTGCCAGCAATCGGTGGGACGTGCCGTACAATGAGCAGTTCTTC
TRBD2	18	TRBV27	many	TRBJ2-1	CASMVGGRRGSSYNEQFF	TGTGCCAGCATGGTCGGGGGGAGACGGGGAAGCTCCTACAATGAGCAGTTCTTC
TRBD2	19	TRBV28	few	TRBJ2-2	CASSRVGGAGGFNTGELFF	TGTGCCAGCAGTCGCGTAGGAGGGGCGGGGGGATTTAACACCGGGGAGCTGTTTTTT
TRBD1	17	TRBV11-1	-	TRBJ2-5	CASSNDRDYVSFVTQYF	TGTGCCAGCAGCAACGACAGGGATTACGTCTCGTTTGTGACCCAGTACTTC
-	18	TRBV12-3/TRBV12-4	-	TRBJ2-7	CASSSSATPGLLSYEQYF	TGTGCCAGCAGTTCCAGCGCAACCCCCGGCCTTCTCTCCTACGAGCAGTACTTC
TRBD2	15	TRBV2	many	TRBJ2-1	CASSWTSGRWDEQFF	TGTGCCAGCAGCTGGACTAGCGGGAGATGGGATGAGCAGTTCTTC
TRBD2	15	TRBV12-3/TRBV12-4	many	TRBJ2-7	CASSLGYSGSREQYF	TGTGCCAGCAGTTTAGGATATAGCGGGAGTCGCGAGCAGTACTTC
-	15	TRBV15	many	TRBJ1-5	CATSGGIGVGQPQHF	TGTGCCACCAGCGGAGGGATTGGGGTCGGTCAGCCCCAGCATTTT
-	12	TRBV28	many	TRBJ1-2	CASSGRRNRYTF	TGTGCCAGCAGTGGACGAAGGAATCGCTACACCTTC
-	13	TRBV28	many	TRBJ2-3	CASTESSTDTQYF	TGTGCCAGCACAGAATCTAGCACAGATACGCAGTATTTT
-	16	TRBV11-2	many	TRBJ1-1	CASSLEVGRTNTEAFF	TGTGCCAGCAGCTTAGAGGTGGGCAGAACAAACACTGAAGCTTTCTTT
TRBD2	15	TRBV9	few	TRBJ2-1	CASSVSGREYNEQFF	TGTGCCAGCAGCGTCAGCGGGAGGGAGTACAATGAGCAGTTCTTC
TRBD1	14	TRBV3-1	many	TRBJ1-1	CASTRGQPNTEAFF	TGTGCCAGCACCCGGGGACAGCCAAACACTGAAGCTTTCTTT
-	16	TRBV14	few	TRBJ2-1	CASSQDRDGAFDEQFF	TGTGCCAGCAGCCAAGACCGGGACGGAGCTTTCGATGAGCAGTTCTTC
-	13	TRBV27	many	TRBJ2-1	CASSLATDVEQFF	TGTGCCAGCAGTTTAGCAACTGATGTTGAGCAGTTCTTC
-	12	TRBV5-1	many	TRBJ2-1	CASSGPTAQQFF	TGCGCCAGCAGCGGGCCCACGGCACAGCAGTTCTTC
-	13	TRBV7-2	-	TRBJ2-2	CASRLTTTGELFF	TGTGCCAGCAGGCTCACCACCACCGGGGAGCTGTTTTTT
-	13	TRBV20-1	many	TRBJ1-5	CSARYIHNQPQHF	TGCAGTGCTAGGTACATCCACAATCAGCCCCAGCATTTT
TRBD2	15	TRBV10-3	many	TRBJ2-1	CAIASTSGRKNEQFF	TGTGCCATCGCGTCGACTAGCGGGAGGAAGAATGAGCAGTTCTTC
TRBD2	16	TRBV28	many	TRBJ2-7	CASRTLTSGRPYEQYF	TGTGCCAGCAGAACCCTGACTAGCGGGAGACCCTACGAGCAGTACTTC
TRBD2	17	TRBV20-1	few	TRBJ2-1	CSARTRRTSGSVNEQFF	TGCAGTGCTAGGACCCGGCGAACTAGCGGGAGTGTGAATGAGCAGTTCTTC
-	20	TRBV9	few	TRBJ2-2	CASSARGGAYTTSGTGELFF	TGTGCCAGCAGCGCGAGGGGCGGGGCATACACTACTTCGGGGACCGGGGAGCTGTTTTTT
TRBD1	17	TRBV19	-	TRBJ1-1	CASNPQGKGHENTEAFF	TGTGCCAGTAATCCACAGGGGAAGGGCCATGAAAACACTGAAGCTTTCTTT
-	16	TRBV6-1	many	TRBJ2-1	CASSEAPGSSYNEQFF	TGTGCCAGCAGTGAAGCGCCAGGAAGCTCCTACAATGAGCAGTTCTTC
-	14	TRBV27	many	TRBJ1-4	CASQKNQGTGKLFF	TGTGCCAGCCAGAAGAACCAAGGAACCGGAAAACTGTTTTTT
TRBD2	16	TRBV28	-	TRBJ2-7	CASSLSLAGGRYEQYF	TGTGCCAGCAGTTTATCTTTAGCGGGAGGGCGCTACGAGCAGTACTTC